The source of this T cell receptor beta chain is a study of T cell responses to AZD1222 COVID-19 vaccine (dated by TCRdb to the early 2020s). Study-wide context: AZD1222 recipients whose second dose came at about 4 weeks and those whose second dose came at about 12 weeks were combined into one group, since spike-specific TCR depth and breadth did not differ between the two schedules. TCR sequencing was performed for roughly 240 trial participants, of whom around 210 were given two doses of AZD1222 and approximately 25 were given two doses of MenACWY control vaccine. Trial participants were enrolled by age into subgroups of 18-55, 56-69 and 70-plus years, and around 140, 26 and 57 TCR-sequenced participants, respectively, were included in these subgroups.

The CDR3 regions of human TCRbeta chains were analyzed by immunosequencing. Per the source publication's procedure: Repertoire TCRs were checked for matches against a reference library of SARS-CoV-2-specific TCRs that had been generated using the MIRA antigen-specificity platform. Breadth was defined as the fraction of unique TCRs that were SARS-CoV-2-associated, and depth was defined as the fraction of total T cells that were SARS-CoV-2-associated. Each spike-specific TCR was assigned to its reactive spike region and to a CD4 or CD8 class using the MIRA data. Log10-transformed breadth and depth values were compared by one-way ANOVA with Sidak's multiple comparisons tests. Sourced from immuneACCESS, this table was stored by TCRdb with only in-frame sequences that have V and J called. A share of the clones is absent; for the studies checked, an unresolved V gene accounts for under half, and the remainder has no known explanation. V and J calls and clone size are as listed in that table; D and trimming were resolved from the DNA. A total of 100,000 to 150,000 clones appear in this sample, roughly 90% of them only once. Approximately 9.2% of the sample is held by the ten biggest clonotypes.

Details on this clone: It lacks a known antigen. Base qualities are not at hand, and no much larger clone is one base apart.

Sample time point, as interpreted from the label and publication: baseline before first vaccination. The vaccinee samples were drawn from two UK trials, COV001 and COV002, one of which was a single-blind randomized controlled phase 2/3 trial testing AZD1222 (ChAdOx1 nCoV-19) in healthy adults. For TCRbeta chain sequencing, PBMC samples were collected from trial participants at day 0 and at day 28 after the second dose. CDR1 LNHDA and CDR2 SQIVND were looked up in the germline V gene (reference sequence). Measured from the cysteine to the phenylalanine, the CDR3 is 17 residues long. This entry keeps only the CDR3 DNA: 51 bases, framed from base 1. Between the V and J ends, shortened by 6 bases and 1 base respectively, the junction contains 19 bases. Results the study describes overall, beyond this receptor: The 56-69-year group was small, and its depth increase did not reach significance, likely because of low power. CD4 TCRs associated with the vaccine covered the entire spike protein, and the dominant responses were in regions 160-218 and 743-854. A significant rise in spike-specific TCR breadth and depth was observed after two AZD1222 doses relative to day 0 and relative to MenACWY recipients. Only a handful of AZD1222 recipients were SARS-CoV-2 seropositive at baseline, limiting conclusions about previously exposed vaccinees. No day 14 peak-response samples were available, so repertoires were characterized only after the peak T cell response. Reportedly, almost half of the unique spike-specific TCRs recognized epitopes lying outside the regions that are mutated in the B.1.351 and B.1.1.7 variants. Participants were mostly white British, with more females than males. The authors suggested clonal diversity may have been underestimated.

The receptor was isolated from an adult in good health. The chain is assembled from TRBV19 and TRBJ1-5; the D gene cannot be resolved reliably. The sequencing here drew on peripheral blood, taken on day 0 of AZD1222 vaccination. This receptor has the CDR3 CASSLPGSSPSNQPQHF. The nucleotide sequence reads TGTGCCAGTAGCCTACCGGGATCCAGCCCCAGCAATCAGCCCCAGCATTTT. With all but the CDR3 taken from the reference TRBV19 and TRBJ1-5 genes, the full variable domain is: DGGITQSPKYLFRKEGQNVTLSCEQNLNHDAMYWYRQDPGQGLRLIYYSQIVNDFQKGDIAEGYSVSREKKESFPLTVTSAQKNPTAFYLCASSLPGSSPSNQPQHFGDGTRLSIL.